The clone carrying this T cell receptor beta chain has just a few counts. Its antigen is unknown. TCRdb reanalysed the 5' RACE reads using MiXCR and keeps one entry per CDR3 protein. The sample contains 450,000 to 600,000 distinct CDR3 sequences, about a sixth of which appear only once. This CDR3 is built from 19 residues. The junction had 13 bases not matched to a gene; V was cut back by 3 bases and J by 7 bases. The data belong to a study of T cells after yellow fever vaccination. Study results and caveats: Among all clonotypes, a small share was observed in both CD4 and CD8 compartments.

Here the sequenced sample was PBMCs, taken roughly 5 days after the first yellow fever vaccination. The source is a man younger than 35 who received the YFV17D yellow fever vaccine. This chain links TRBV12-3 or TRBV12-4 with TRBJ2-1, with 15 bases fitting TRBD2. The CDR3 protein is CASSFSLGTSGGLGNEQFF. The CDR3 nucleotides are TGTGCCAGCAGTTTCTCCTTGGGGACTAGCGGGGGGTTGGGGAATGAGCAGTTCTTC.